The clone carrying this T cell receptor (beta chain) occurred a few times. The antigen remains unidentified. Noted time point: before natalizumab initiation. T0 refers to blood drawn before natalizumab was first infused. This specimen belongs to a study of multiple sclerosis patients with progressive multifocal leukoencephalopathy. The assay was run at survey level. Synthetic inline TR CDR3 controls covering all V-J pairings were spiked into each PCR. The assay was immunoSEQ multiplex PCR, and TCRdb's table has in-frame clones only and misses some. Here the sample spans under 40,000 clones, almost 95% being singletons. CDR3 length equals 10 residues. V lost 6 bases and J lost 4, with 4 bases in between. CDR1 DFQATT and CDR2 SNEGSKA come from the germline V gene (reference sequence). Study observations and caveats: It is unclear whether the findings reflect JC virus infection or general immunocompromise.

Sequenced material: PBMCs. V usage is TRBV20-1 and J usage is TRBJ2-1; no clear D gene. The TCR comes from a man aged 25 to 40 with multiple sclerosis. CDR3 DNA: TGCAGTGCCTATTACAATGAGCAGTTCTTC. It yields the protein CSAYYNEQFF.